This T cell receptor (beta chain) was identified during a study of early stage breast cancer tumors. Whole-study context: Seven to nine ER+/PR+/HER2- tumors were invasive ductal; four were invasive lobular.

Blood replicates held 0.5 ug DNA, tumor or normal breast around 1.5 ug, two each. Repertoires were generated with immunoSEQ multiplex PCR, while TCRdb's copy carries only in-frame clones and drops some. Among roughly 30,000 clones listed, roughly 86% were seen once. The V gene's germline CDR1 is MNHEY and CDR2 SMNVEV (reference sequence). V lost 5 bases, J lost 2 bases, and 3 bases stayed unmatched. CDR3 length equals 14 residues. Sequencing was performed on blood. The chain links TRBV27 to TRBJ2-7; 10 positions agree with TRBD1. The receptor comes from a person aged 50-59 years with breast cancer. The CDR3 spells CASSLGQGAYEQYF. CDR3 DNA sequence: TGTGCCAGCAGTCTAGGACAGGGGGCCTACGAGCAGTACTTC.